These 31 T cell receptor beta chains were all obtained from the same sample, sequenced in a study of CD8+CD57+ T cells in acquired aplastic anemia. For CDR3 and TCR beta VDJ profiling, genomic DNA was the template used. MiXCR, run by TCRdb on the reads, gives a single entry per CDR3 protein. Here the sample spans some 150,000 distinct CDR3 sequences, 65% to 75% being singletons. Flow cytometry had shown expanded CD8+CD57+ cells in the patients chosen for sequencing. Specimen: sorted CD4+, CD8+, or CD8+CD57+ T cells (not recorded which) from PBMCs. These receptors all stem from a human donor with aplastic anemia.

V and J are TRBV2 and TRBJ2-7; no clear D gene. The CDR3 totals 12 residues. The V end was cut by 3 bases, the J end by 2 bases, with 5 bases between. Germline CDR1 and CDR2: SNHLY and FYNNEI. CDR3 sequence (DNA): TGTGCCAGCAGTGATGACACCTACGAGCAGTACTTC. Encoded protein: CASSDDTYEQYF.

This chain links TRBV19 with TRBJ1-1; tentative D call: TRBD1 (6 bases). Germline CDR1 is LNHDA and CDR2 is SQIVND (reference sequence). This CDR3 comprises 14 residues. V lost 3 bases and J 3 bases, leaving 11 bases between the germline ends. The CDR3 sequence: CASSMGGQDTEAFF. The CDR3 DNA is TGTGCCAGTAGTATGGGGGGGCAGGACACTGAAGCTTTCTTT.

This clonotype showed up many times. The chain links TRBV12-3 or TRBV12-4 to TRBJ2-7; 8 positions match TRBD1. This CDR3 contains 16 residues. V was pared by 5 bases and J by 2 bases, with 11 bases of the junction left unmatched. CDR3 sequence (DNA): TGTGCCAGCAGTCAACCACGCAGGGGGCGCCCCTACGAGCAGTACTTC. It specifies CASSQPRRGRPYEQYF.

The J gene is TRBJ2-2, the V gene TRBV11-2; D not certain. Germline CDR1 and CDR2: SGHAT and FQNNGV. Trimming stripped 0 bases from V and 6 bases from J, with 8 bases between. The CDR3 contains 14 residues. This CDR3 reads CASSLESRAGELFF. CDR3 nucleotides: TGTGCCAGCAGCTTAGAGAGCCGCGCCGGGGAGCTGTTTTTT. Drawing the rest from reference TRBV11-2 and TRBJ2-2, the complete variable domain is EAGVAQSPRYKIIEKRQSVAFWCNPISGHATLYWYQQILGQGPKLLIQFQNNGVVDDSQLPKDRFSAERLKGVDSTLKIQPAKLEDSAVYLCASSLESRAGELFFGEGSRLTVL.

In this sample, this clonotype turned up once. V usage is TRBV7-3 and J usage is TRBJ2-3, with D perhaps matching TRBD2 (5 bases). The CDR3 covers 15 residues. The germline V gene has CDR1 SGHTA and CDR2 FQGTGA. V gave up 2 bases and J gave up 1 base, with 10 bases separating them. The CDR3 DNA follows: TGTGCCAGCAGCTTACACGGGATGGGCACAGATACGCAGTATTTT. The encoded protein is CASSLHGMGTDTQYF.

The chain uses TRBV4-1 and TRBJ2-2, with D possibly TRBD1 on 5 matching bases. This CDR3 comprises 15 residues. Germline assignment: CDR1 MGHRA and CDR2 YSYEKL. The V end was cut by 3 bases, the J end by 4 bases, with 12 bases between. CDR3 protein: CASSQSGMGTGELFF. For the CDR3, the DNA is TGCGCCAGCAGCCAGTCAGGGATGGGCACCGGGGAGCTGTTTTTT.

The gene calls are TRBV7-9 and TRBJ2-1; D is unclear. This CDR3 comprises 12 residues. The ends were cut back, 8 bases at V and 1 base at J, with 6 bases in the middle. Germline lookup yields CDR1 SEHNR and CDR2 FQNEAQ (reference sequence). Here the CDR3 DNA reads TGTGCCAGCGGTCGTTCCTACAATGAGCAGTTCTTC. Translating gives CASGRSYNEQFF. Together with reference TRBV7-9 and TRBJ2-1, the CDR3 gives the full variable domain: DTGVSQNPRHKITKRGQNVTFRCDPISEHNRLYWYRQTLGQGPEFLTYFQNEAQLEKSRLLSDRFSAERPKGSFSTLEIQRTEQGDSAMYLCASGRSYNEQFFGPGTRLTVL.

The chain combines TRBV12-3 or TRBV12-4 with TRBJ1-1; D is unresolved. This CDR3 has 15 residues. Trimming shortened V by 6 bases and J by 0 bases, and 14 bases separated the two germline ends. CDR3 nucleotides: TGTGCCAGCAGCAGACGGGGATCAATGAACACTGAAGCTTTCTTT. It specifies CASSRRGSMNTEAFF.

In DNA form, the CDR3 reads TGCAGTGCTAGATTATGGGGACGCGAGCAGTACTTC. It codes for CSARLWGREQYF. The rearrangement links TRBV20-1 to TRBJ2-7, with D perhaps given as TRBD1 or TRBD2 (5 bases each). Germline CDR1 reads DFQATT; CDR2 reads SNEGSKA (reference sequence). The V gene lost 2 bases and the J gene lost 6 bases, with 11 bases spanning the gap. The CDR3 is made up of 12 amino acids.

This chain connects TRBV5-6 to TRBJ2-3; tentative D call: TRBD2 (5 bases). The CDR3 is made up of 13 amino acids. Germline lookup yields CDR1 SGHDT and CDR2 YYEEEE. V lost 9 bases to trimming and J lost 2 bases, with 13 bases between them. DNA of the CDR3: TGTGCCACTTCCTCGAGGGCCACAGATACGCAGTATTTT. This sequence encodes CATSSRATDTQYF.

The V call is TRBV29-1, the J call TRBJ2-7; possible D gene TRBD1, 6 bases. V lost 1 base and J 0 bases, leaving 13 bases between the germline ends. Germline V gives CDR1 SQVTM, CDR2 ANQGSEA. The CDR3 has 15 amino acids. The CDR3 is CSVEGAGASSYEQYF. The CDR3 bases are TGCAGCGTTGAAGGGGCAGGGGCTAGCTCCTACGAGCAGTACTTC.

The chain joins TRBV14 to TRBJ2-3; TRBD2 agrees at 12 bases. After removal of 4 bases from V and 6 bases from J, the junction contained 11 bases not matched to a gene. The CDR3 consists of 17 residues. CDR1 is SGHDN, CDR2 FVKESK, per germline. CDR3 DNA: TGTGCCAGCAGCCCCCTATCCGGGACTAGCGGGCCTGATACGCAGTATTTT. This gives the protein CASSPLSGTSGPDTQYF.

This sequence joins TRBV6-4 and TRBJ2-2; D unclear. The CDR3 spans 12 residues. Trimming removed 3 bases from V and 1 base from J, with 0 bases in between. Germline CDR1 reads MRHNA; CDR2 reads SNTAGT. The CDR3 region has the DNA TGTGCCAGCAGTGAGAACACCGGGGAGCTGTTTTTT. Its translation: CASSENTGELFF.

Note on this clonotype: The conserved closing phenylalanine or tryptophan is absent in this CDR3, likely reflecting a read error. J is TRBJ2-2 and V is TRBV6-4, with D tentatively TRBD1 (6 bases). Trimming stripped 4 bases from V and 7 bases from J, with 13 bases between. Per the germline V gene, CDR1 is MRHNA and CDR2 is SNTAGT. The CDR3 totals 14 residues. The CDR3 loop reads CASSAEGEGGELFL. DNA of the CDR3: TGTGCCAGCAGTGCCGAGGGGGAAGGCGGGGAGCTGTTTCTT.

The gene calls are TRBV29-1 and TRBJ2-1; 10 positions agree with TRBD1. Losses at the gene ends were 8 bases for V and 6 bases for J; bases not matched to a gene: 7. The CDR3 length is 13 residues. Germline-derived CDR1 and CDR2 are SQVTM and ANQGSEA. CDR3 residues: CSSTRTGGNEQFF. The CDR3 bases are TGCAGCTCCACCCGGACAGGGGGCAATGAGCAGTTCTTC.

V usage is TRBV6-5 and J usage is TRBJ2-7; 10 bases line up with TRBD2. The CDR3 runs to 16 residues. Trimming cost V 8 bases and J 0 bases; bases outside gene matches: 10. Germline V gives CDR1 MNHEY, CDR2 SVGAGI. CDR3 sequence reads: CASLKLAGVSSYEQYF. The CDR3 DNA reads as TGTGCCAGCCTAAAGCTAGCGGGGGTAAGCTCCTACGAGCAGTACTTC.

This clonotype occurred once. V gene TRBV7-8 combines with J gene TRBJ2-7, with D perhaps matching TRBD2 (5 bases). The CDR3 sequence is 15 residues long. CDR1 is SGHVS, CDR2 FQNEAQ, per germline. The germline V and J ends were trimmed by 0 bases and 3 bases, with 12 bases remaining between them. The CDR3 is CASSLAGRPSYEQYF. The CDR3 coding sequence is TGTGCCAGCAGCTTAGCGGGGAGACCGAGCTACGAGCAGTACTTC.

The table lists this clonotype with a few counts. The V and J genes are TRBV6-1 and TRBJ2-2; TRBD2 matches at 11 bases. The CDR3 contains 19 residues. Germline V lookup: CDR1 MNHNS, CDR2 SASEGT. V lost 6 bases and J lost 5; bases outside the gene matches: 17. Here the CDR3 reads CASRDPLTTSGGLTGELFF. The CDR3 region has the DNA TGTGCCAGCAGGGACCCTCTAACCACTAGCGGGGGCTTGACCGGGGAGCTGTTTTTT.

The V gene is TRBV7-3, the J gene TRBJ2-3, with D perhaps assigned TRBD1 or TRBD2 (5 bases each). The CDR3 length is 13 residues. Trimming cost V 2 bases and J 7 bases, with 10 bases left between them. Germline V gene data show CDR1 as SGHTA and CDR2 as FQGTGA. Here the CDR3 DNA reads TGTGCCAGCAGCTTAGGCGAGGGGAATACGCAGTATTTT. It encodes CASSLGEGNTQYF.

The J gene is TRBJ2-1, the V gene TRBV7-2; D remains ambiguous. Deletions cut 3 bases from V and 10 bases from J, with 10 bases between. Germline CDR1 reads SGHTA; CDR2 reads FQGNSA. CDR3 length: 12 amino acids. The CDR3 sequence: CASSFVAEEQFF. CDR3 DNA sequence: TGTGCCAGCAGCTTCGTGGCGGAGGAGCAGTTCTTC.

V is TRBV20-1 and J is TRBJ2-5; D gene unclear. CDR3 size: 12 residues. V dropped 4 bases and J dropped 5 bases, with 11 bases sitting between them. The germline V gene has CDR1 DFQATT and CDR2 SNEGSKA (reference sequence). The chain's CDR3 is CSATDGRETQYF. The DNA of the CDR3 is TGCAGTGCTACCGACGGACGGGAGACCCAGTACTTC.

The chain joins TRBV2 to TRBJ2-5; tentative D call: TRBD2 (7 bases). The J call is in doubt because the DNA end fits TRBJ2-1 better. Germline loops: CDR1 SNHLY, CDR2 FYNNEI. The CDR3 runs 16 residues. CDR3 DNA: TGTGCCAGCAGTGAAGGTGGGGGGGCCTCCTACAATGAGCAGTTCTTC. It codes for CASSEGGGASYNEQFF.

Notes on this clonotype: One junction end disagrees with the germline gene, perhaps due to a read error. The chain uses TRBV20-1 and TRBJ2-3, with 10 bases lining up with TRBD2. This CDR3 spans 15 amino acids. Looked up from germline, CDR1 is DFQATT and CDR2 is SNEGSKA (reference sequence). Here the CDR3 reads CSASDRLAGTDAQYF. CDR3 DNA sequence: TGCAGTGCTAGTGACAGACTAGCGGGCACAGATGCGCAGTATTTT.

This chain connects TRBV2 to TRBJ2-2; possibly TRBD1 for D (5 bases). This CDR3 region has 14 residues. CDR1 and CDR2 from the germline V gene are SNHLY and FYNNEI. V was pared by 6 bases and J by 4 bases, with 12 bases between. The CDR3 is CASRVGRATGELFF. DNA for the CDR3: TGTGCCAGCAGAGTGGGCAGGGCCACCGGGGAGCTGTTTTTT.

The chain combines TRBV5-1 with TRBJ2-7, with a possible D match to TRBD1 (6 bases). The CDR3 extends over 13 amino acids. Trimming took off 1 base at V and 3 bases at J, with 8 bases between the two ends. In germline, CDR1 is SGHRS, CDR2 YFSETQ. This CDR3 is CASSLPDSYEQYF. CDR3 coding DNA: TGCGCCAGCAGCTTGCCGGACAGCTACGAGCAGTACTTC.

The chain employs TRBV20-1 and TRBJ1-1; 8 bases match TRBD1. The germline V gene has CDR1 DFQATT and CDR2 SNEGSKA (reference sequence). CDR3 length equals 17 residues. The ends lost 0 bases at V and 1 base at J; junction bases unmatched: 10. In DNA form, the CDR3 reads TGCAGTGCTAGAGATTTTTGGTTCGGACAGGGGAACACTGAAGCTTTCTTT. This translates into CSARDFWFGQGNTEAFF.

In its sample, this clonotype was seen once. Because the CDR3 is missing its conserved closing phenylalanine or tryptophan, this is likely a read error. The V and J genes are TRBV29-1 and TRBJ1-2, with 7 bases matching TRBD1. The germline V gene encodes CDR1 SQVTM and CDR2 ANQGSEA. V dropped 5 bases and J dropped 3; count of bases not matched to a gene: 9. This CDR3 is built from 14 residues. The CDR3 sequence: CSVSETGRDYGYTL. The CDR3 region has the DNA TGCAGCGTTTCTGAGACAGGGAGAGACTATGGCTACACCCTC.

This chain connects TRBV3-1 to TRBJ1-2; TRBD1 matches at 7 bases. With V trimmed by 3 bases and J by 2 bases, 3 bases remained unmatched. Germline V gives CDR1 LGHDT, CDR2 YNNKEL (reference sequence). The CDR3 consists of 14 residues. CDR3 sequence (DNA): TGTGCCAGCAGCCATCGACAGGGAAACTATGGCTACACCTTC. This gives the protein CASSHRQGNYGYTF. Combining the CDR3 with reference TRBV3-1 and TRBJ1-2 gives the whole variable domain DTAVSQTPKYLVTQMGNDKSIKCEQNLGHDTMYWYKQDSKKFLKIMFSYNNKELIINETVPNRFSPKSPDKAHLNLHINSLELGDSAVYFCASSHRQGNYGYTFGSGTRLTVV.

J is TRBJ1-1 and V is TRBV9, with D hard to call. Trimming stripped 3 bases from V and 1 base from J, with 10 bases between. The CDR3 covers 14 residues. Germline CDR1 and CDR2: SGDLS and YYNGEE. CDR3 nucleotides: TGTGCCAGCAGCGCTCACACAGCGAACACTGAAGCTTTCTTT. Encoded protein: CASSAHTANTEAFF. The complete variable domain, with remaining parts taken from reference TRBV9 and TRBJ1-1, reads DSGVTQTPKHLITATGQRVTLRCSPRSGDLSVYWYQQSLDQGLQFLIQYYNGEERAKGNILERFSAQQFPDLHSELNLSSLELGDSALYFCASSAHTANTEAFFGQGTRLTVV.

V usage is TRBV19 and J usage is TRBJ1-3; TRBD1 matches at 7 bases. CDR3 size: 13 residues. With 7 bases clipped from V and 4 bases from J, the junction kept 4 bases outside the gene matches. Germline CDR1 and CDR2: LNHDA and SQIVND (reference sequence). The CDR3 sequence is CASTGTAGNTIYF. The CDR3 coding sequence is TGTGCCAGTACAGGGACAGCCGGAAACACCATATATTTT.

V usage is TRBV10-3 and J usage is TRBJ2-7; unclear D gene. V dropped 2 bases and J dropped 3 bases, with 8 bases sitting between them. The germline CDR1 and CDR2 sequences are ENHRY and SYGVKD. This CDR3 region has 13 residues. This chain's CDR3 is CAISEGFLYEQYF. The CDR3 coding sequence is TGTGCCATCAGTGAGGGTTTCCTCTACGAGCAGTACTTC.